Listed below are T cell receptor beta chains from one sample, sequenced in a study of blood T cell repertoires in COVID-19. The method was immunoSEQ multiplex PCR; TCRdb's version includes in-frame clones alone and lacks a portion of them. The data hold about 190,000 clones, with 65% to 85% observed a single time. The sequencing input was PBMCs or T cells enriched from blood (not recorded which). The receptor source for this set is a woman aged 25 to 45 who had recovered from COVID-19. The conserved cysteine and the conserved F or W are not part of the CDR3 here. The order of the fields is V gene, J gene, CDR3 protein.

TRBV27	TRBJ1-2	ASSPSTGTNYGYT
TRBV5-8	TRBJ2-1	ASSLTWQF
TRBV5-6	TRBJ2-3	ASSFRDSDTQY
TRBV3-1/TRBV3-2	TRBJ1-5	ASSQDTGFQPQH
TRBV20-1	TRBJ2-1	SASTSGRTGYNEQF
TRBV4-1	TRBJ1-2	ASSQQQGNYGYT
TRBV7-9	TRBJ1-1	ASSFKGGTEAF
TRBV6-5	TRBJ2-1	ASSYMASLPNEQF
TRBV4-1	TRBJ1-4	ASSQPSFGTNEKLF
TRBV28	TRBJ1-2	ATFEQGGYGYT
TRBV27	TRBJ2-7	ASSAAGGPYEQY
TRBV19	TRBJ1-1	ASSNRVMNTEAF
TRBV28	TRBJ1-2	ASSFPRESKGYT
TRBV7-2	TRBJ1-1	ASSFRQATHTEAF
TRBV4-1	TRBJ2-7	ASSHVLTSGSYEQY
TRBV28	TRBJ2-1	ASSLNWGVGEQF
TRBV3-1/TRBV3-2	TRBJ1-4	ASSSLQLGDEKLF
TRBV18	TRBJ2-5	ASSLGQGTLETQY
TRBV7-8	TRBJ1-2	ASSSQRSGLGYGYT
TRBV5-1	TRBJ1-1	ASSLGRGNTEAF
TRBV18	TRBJ1-2	ASSPPTGGAGYGYT
TRBV5-1	TRBJ1-5	ASSLAGVYNQPQH
TRBV30	TRBJ1-5	AWSQTVSNQPQH
TRBV12-3/TRBV12-4	TRBJ1-2	ASSPGHNYGYT
TRBV20-1	TRBJ1-1	SASLLKGGRAF
TRBV5-1	TRBJ1-1	ASSPGQGVGNTEAF
TRBV5-6	TRBJ1-1	ASSWGQYTEAF
TRBV14	TRBJ2-1	ASSQELGSGLAGGFSYNEQF
TRBV13	TRBJ2-5	ASSPITSPRKETQY
TRBV5-4	TRBJ2-5	ASSFQGGGETQY
TRBV10-1	TRBJ1-6	ASSEVVTDEYNSPLH
TRBV30	TRBJ1-1	AWSFTSTGHTEAF
TRBV14	TRBJ1-2	ASSQVAGGGGGYT
TRBV28	TRBJ1-6	ASNRGGSPLH
TRBV10-3	TRBJ1-6	AIRVGRAGSPLH
TRBV4-1	TRBJ1-2	ASRHPPRGRDNYGYT
TRBV15	TRBJ2-7	ATSREDKFYEQY
TRBV6-1	TRBJ1-1	ASSEGRVNTEAF
TRBV6-2/TRBV6-3	TRBJ2-1	ASSYLQAGSSYNEQF
TRBV5-5	TRBJ1-2	ASSLEGARADGYT